This TCR beta chain was recorded in a study of early T cells in non-severe SARS-CoV-2 infection. CDR1 and CDR2 (germline): SEHNR, FQNEAQ (reference sequence). The CDR3 extends over 12 amino acids. V lost 11 bases to trimming and J lost 3 bases, with 13 bases between them. TCRdb called the 5' RACE reads again in MiXCR, with one record for every CDR3 protein. The data hold approximately 56,000 distinct CDR3 sequences, with more than 9.5% observed a single time. The chain couples TRBV7-9 to TRBJ2-5, with a weak D call TRBD2 (5 bases). The sequenced material came from whole blood. The origin of this receptor is an adult who was a healthcare worker with PCR-confirmed SARS-CoV-2 infection or an uninfected control (not recorded which). For the CDR3, the DNA is TGTGCCGGCGGCCAGCGGAAAGAGACCCAGTACTTC. Residues: CAGGQRKETQYF.